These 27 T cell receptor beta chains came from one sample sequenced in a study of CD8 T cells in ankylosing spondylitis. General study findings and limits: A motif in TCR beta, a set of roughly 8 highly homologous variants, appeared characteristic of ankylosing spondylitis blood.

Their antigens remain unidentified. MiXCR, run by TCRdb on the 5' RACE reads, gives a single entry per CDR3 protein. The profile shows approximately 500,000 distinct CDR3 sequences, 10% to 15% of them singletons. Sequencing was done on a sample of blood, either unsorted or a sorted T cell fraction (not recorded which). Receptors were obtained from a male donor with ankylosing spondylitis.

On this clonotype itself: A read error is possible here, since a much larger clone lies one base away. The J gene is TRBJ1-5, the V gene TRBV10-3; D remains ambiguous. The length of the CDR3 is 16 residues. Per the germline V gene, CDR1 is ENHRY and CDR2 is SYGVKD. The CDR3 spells CAISVSASDSNQPQRF. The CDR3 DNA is TGTGCCATCAGTGTATCAGCCTCTGATAGCAATCAGCCCCAGCGTTTT.

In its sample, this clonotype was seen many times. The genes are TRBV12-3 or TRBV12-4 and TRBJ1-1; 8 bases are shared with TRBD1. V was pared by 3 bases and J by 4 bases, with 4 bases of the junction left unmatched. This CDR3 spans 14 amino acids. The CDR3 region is CASSFQGAGTEAFF. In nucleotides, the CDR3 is TGTGCCAGCAGTTTCCAGGGGGCTGGCACTGAAGCTTTCTTT.

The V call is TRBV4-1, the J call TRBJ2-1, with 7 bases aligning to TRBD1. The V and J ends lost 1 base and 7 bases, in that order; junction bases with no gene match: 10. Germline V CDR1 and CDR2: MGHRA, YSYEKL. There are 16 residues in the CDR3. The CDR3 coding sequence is TGCGCCAGCAGCCAAGTTCGACAGGGCACCAGGAATGAGCAGTTCTTC. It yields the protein CASSQVRQGTRNEQFF.

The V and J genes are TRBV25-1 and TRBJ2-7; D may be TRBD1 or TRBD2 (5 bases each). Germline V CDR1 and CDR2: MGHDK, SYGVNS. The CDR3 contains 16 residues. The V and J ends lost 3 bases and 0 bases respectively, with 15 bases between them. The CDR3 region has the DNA TGTGCCAGCAGTGACTCTGGGGGACCCGGCTCCTACGAGCAGTACTTC. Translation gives CASSDSGGPGSYEQYF.

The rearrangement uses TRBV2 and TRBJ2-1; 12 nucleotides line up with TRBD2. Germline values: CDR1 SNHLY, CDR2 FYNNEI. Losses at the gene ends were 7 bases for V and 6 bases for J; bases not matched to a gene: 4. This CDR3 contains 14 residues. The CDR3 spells CASIRLAGVNEQFF. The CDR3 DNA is TGTGCCAGCATCAGACTAGCGGGAGTCAATGAGCAGTTCTTC.

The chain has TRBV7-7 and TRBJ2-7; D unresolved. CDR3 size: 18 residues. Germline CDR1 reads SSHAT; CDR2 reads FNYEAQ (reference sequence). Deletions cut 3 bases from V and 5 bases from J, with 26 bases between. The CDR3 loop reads CASSFRRDRADIWDEQYV. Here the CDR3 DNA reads TGTGCCAGCAGCTTTAGGAGAGACCGGGCCGATATCTGGGACGAGCAGTACGTC.

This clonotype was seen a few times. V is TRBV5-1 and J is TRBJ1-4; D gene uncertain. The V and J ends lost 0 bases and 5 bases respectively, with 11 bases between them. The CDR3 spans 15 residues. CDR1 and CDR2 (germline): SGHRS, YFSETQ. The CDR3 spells CASSLDGSKNEKLFF. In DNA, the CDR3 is TGCGCCAGCAGCTTGGATGGCAGTAAGAATGAAAAACTGTTTTTT.

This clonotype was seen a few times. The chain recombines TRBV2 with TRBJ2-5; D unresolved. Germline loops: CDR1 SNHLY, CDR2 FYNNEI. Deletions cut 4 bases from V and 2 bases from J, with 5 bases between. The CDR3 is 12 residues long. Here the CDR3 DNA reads TGTGCCAGCAGTGTAAGACAAGAGACCCAGTACTTC. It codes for CASSVRQETQYF.

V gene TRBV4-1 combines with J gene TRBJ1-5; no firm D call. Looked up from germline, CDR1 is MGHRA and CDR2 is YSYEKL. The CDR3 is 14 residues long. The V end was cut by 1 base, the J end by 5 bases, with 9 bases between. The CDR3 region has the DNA TGCGCCAGCAGCCAAGGGCCAGTAGATCAGCCCCAGCATTTT. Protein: CASSQGPVDQPQHF.

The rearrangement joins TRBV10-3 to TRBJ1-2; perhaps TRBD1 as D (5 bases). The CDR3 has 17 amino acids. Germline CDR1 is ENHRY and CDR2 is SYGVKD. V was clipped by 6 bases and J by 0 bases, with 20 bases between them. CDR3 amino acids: CAISPTYGGLANYGYTF. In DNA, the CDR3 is TGTGCCATCAGCCCCACTTACGGGGGTCTAGCTAACTATGGCTACACCTTC.

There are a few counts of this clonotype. CDR3 DNA: TGTGCCAGCAGCTTTGGACGGGATAGGGAGACCCAGTACTTC. Its protein is CASSFGRDRETQYF. The gene calls are TRBV7-9 and TRBJ2-5, with D perhaps TRBD2 (5 bases). The germline CDR1 and CDR2 sequences are SEHNR and FQNEAQ (reference sequence). The CDR3 covers 14 residues. The ends were cut back, 3 bases at V and 5 bases at J, with 13 bases in the middle.

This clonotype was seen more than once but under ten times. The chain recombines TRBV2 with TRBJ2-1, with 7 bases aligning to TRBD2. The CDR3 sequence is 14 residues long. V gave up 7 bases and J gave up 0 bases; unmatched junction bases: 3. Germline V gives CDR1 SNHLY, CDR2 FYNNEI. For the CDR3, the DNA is TGTGCCAGCACAGCGGGGCACTCCTACAATGAGCAGTTCTTC. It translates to CASTAGHSYNEQFF.

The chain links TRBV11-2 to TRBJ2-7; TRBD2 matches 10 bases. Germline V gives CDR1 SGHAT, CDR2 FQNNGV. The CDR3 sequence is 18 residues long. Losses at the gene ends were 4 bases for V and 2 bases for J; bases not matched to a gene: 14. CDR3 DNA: TGTGCCAGCAGCTCACGGACTAGCGGCACCCGTCCACCCTACGAGCAGTACGTC. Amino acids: CASSSRTSGTRPPYEQYV.

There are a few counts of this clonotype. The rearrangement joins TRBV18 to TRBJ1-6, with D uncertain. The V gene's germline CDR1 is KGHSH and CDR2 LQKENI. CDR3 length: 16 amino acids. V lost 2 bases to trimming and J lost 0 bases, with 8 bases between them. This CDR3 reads CASSPTQSSYNSPLHF. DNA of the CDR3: TGTGCCAGCTCACCAACACAGAGCTCCTATAATTCACCCCTCCACTTT.

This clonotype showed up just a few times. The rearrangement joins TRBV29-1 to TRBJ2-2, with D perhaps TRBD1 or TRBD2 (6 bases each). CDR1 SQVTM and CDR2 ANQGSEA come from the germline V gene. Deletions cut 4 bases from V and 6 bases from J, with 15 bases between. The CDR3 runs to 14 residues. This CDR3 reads CSVGGGLGAGELFF. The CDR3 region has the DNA TGCAGCGTTGGTGGGGGGCTGGGGGCCGGGGAGCTGTTTTTT.

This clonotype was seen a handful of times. The CDR3 nucleotides are TGTGCCAGCAGCGGGCTAGGCGTCGGGCCTTTTTCCGAGCAGTACTTC. Translation gives CASSGLGVGPFSEQYF. This chain connects TRBV7-9 to TRBJ2-7; D call uncertain. V lost 5 bases, J lost 6 bases, and 23 bases lay in between. The CDR3 is made up of 16 amino acids. Germline values: CDR1 SEHNR, CDR2 FQNEAQ (reference sequence).

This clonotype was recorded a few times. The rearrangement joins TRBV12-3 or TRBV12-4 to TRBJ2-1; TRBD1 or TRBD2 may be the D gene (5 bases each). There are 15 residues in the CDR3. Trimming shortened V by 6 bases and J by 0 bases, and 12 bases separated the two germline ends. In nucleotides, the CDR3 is TGTGCCAGCAGACTAGGGGCCAGCTCCTACAATGAGCAGTTCTTC. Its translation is CASRLGASSYNEQFF.

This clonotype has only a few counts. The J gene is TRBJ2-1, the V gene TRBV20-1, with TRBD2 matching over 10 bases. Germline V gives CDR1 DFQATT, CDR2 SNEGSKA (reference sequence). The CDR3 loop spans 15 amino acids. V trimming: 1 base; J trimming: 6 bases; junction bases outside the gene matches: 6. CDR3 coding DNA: TGCAGTGCTAGAGGATCGGGACTAGCGATCAATGAGCAGTTCTTC. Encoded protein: CSARGSGLAINEQFF.

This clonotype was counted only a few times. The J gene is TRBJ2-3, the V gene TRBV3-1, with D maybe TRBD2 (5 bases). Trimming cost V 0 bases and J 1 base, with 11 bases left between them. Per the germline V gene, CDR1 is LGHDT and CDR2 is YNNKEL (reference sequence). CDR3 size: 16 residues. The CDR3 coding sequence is TGTGCCAGCAGCCAAGATTCTAGCTTCGGCACAGATACGCAGTATTTT. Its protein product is CASSQDSSFGTDTQYF.

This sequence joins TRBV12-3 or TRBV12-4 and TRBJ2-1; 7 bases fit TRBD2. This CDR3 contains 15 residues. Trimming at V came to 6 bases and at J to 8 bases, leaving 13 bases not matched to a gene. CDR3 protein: CASSPAAGPGYEQFF. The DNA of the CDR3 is TGTGCCAGCAGCCCCGCAGCGGGACCCGGCTATGAGCAGTTCTTC.

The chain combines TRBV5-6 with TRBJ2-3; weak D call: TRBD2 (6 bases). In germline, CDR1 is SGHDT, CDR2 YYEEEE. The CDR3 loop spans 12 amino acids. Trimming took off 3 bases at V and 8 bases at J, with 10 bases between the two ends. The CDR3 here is CASSSRGATQYF. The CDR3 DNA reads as TGTGCCAGCAGCTCGCGGGGTGCTACGCAGTATTTT.

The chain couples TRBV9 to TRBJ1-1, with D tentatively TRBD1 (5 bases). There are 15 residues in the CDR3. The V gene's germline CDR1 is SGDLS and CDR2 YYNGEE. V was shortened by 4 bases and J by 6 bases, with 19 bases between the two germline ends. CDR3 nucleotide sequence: TGTGCCAGCAGCCCGTTAGCGTCACGGGGCCCTGAAGCTTTCTTT. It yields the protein CASSPLASRGPEAFF.

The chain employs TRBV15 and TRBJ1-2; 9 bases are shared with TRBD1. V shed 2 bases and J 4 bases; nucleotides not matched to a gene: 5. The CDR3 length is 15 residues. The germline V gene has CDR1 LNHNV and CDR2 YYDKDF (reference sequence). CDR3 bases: TGTGCCACCAGCAGAACCGGGACAGGGTCCTATGGCTACACCTTC. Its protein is CATSRTGTGSYGYTF.

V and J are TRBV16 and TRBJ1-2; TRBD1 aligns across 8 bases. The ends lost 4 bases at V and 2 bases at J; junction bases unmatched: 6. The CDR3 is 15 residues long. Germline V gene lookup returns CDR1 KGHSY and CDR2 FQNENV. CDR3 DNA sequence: TGTGCCAGCAGCCCTTGGACAGGGCTCAACTATGGCTACACCTTC. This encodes CASSPWTGLNYGYTF. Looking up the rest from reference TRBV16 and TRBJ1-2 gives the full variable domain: GEEVAQTPKHLVRGEGQKAKLYCAPIKGHSYVFWYQQVLKNEFKFLISFQNENVFDETGMPKERFSAKCLPNSPCSLEIQATKLEDSAVYFCASSPWTGLNYGYTFGSGTRLTVV.

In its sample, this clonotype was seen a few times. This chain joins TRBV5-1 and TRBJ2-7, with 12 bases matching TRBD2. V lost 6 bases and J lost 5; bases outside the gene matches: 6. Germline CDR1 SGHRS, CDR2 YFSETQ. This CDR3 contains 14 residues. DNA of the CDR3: TGCGCCAGCAAAGCTAGCGGGAGGGCTAACGAGCAGTACTTC. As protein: CASKASGRANEQYF.

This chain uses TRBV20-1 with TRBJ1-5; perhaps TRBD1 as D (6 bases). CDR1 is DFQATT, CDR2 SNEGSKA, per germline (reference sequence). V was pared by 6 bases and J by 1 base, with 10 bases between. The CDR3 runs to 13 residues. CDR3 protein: CSAEGGSNQPQHF. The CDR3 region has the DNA TGCAGTGCGGAGGGGGGAAGCAATCAGCCCCAGCATTTT.

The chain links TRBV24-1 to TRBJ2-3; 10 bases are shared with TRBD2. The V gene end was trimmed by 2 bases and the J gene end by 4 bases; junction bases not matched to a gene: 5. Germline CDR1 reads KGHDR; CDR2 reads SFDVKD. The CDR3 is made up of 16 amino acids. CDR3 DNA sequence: TGTGCCACCAGTGATTCTTTAGCGGGAGGTGCAGATACGCAGTATTTT. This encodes CATSDSLAGGADTQYF.